This TCR beta chain was captured by sequencing in a study of shared clonotypes between healthy human individuals (dated by TCRdb to about 2020). Study-wide context: The cohort comprised a couple of women and a few men aged 18 to 49 years. Each donor's leukapheresis produced roughly between roughly 0.9 and 9 billion PBMCs. To estimate repertoire size and how much clonotypes are shared between individuals, the study performed deep sequencing of blood TCR repertoires from a handful of healthy adults. To increase sequencing depth and limit assay-specific biases, different laboratories used diverse techniques to prepare libraries and sequence TCR repertoires. For each donor, CD4 naive and CD4 memory were each given three plates, CD8 naive was given two plates, and CD8 memory was given one plate.

About this clone itself: Its antigen remains undetermined. Per-base quality was not reported, and no clone a single base away is much larger than it.

Donors were healthy HIV-negative adults with no recently reported acute infections or vaccinations. Only Caucasian adults living in Nashville, Tennessee, USA were represented among the donors. Magnetic negative selection was used to enrich CD4+ T cells, after which naive cells were positively selected on CD45RA and the negative fraction became the memory subset. Blood was obtained by leukapheresis, after which PBMCs were separated by Ficoll-Histopaque density gradient centrifugation and cryopreserved in liquid nitrogen vapor phase. Purity and quantity of every magnetically sorted T cell population were checked by analytical flow cytometry. Genomic DNA was isolated from each sorted fraction and quantified by UV absorbance on a Nanodrop 2000c. General study outcomes and caveats: Naive subsets generally had larger estimated clonotype richness than memory subsets. Pairwise subsampling led to the expectation that sequencing depth would affect the degree of clonotype sharing among donors. Roughly 5.2% of naive CD4, 3.5% of naive CD8, around 2.3% of memory CD4, and roughly 0.4% of memory CD8 clonotypes were shared across a handful of donors. Because the study included only a small number of donors, the genetic and exposure-history diversity represented was limited. Even with the large sequencing depth, rarefaction of the sorted-subset datasets indicated that sequencing was incomplete. Sampling was limited to blood, and TCR repertoires in tissue likely differ from TCR repertoires in blood. Compared with non-shared clonotypes, the clonotypes found in all four sorted-subset donors had higher generation probabilities.

Using the deep immunoSEQ assay, multiplex PCR amplified TCR CDR3 regions from genomic DNA. For each cell subset, the extracted genomic DNA was distributed evenly across all wells of several immunoSEQ 96-well plates, and each plate served as one replicate. For sorted subsets, roughly 200 ng genomic DNA, equal to tens of thousands of T cell genomes, was loaded into each replicate PCR. The purified libraries were quantified using a Qubit 3.0 fluorometer, sized with a Bioanalyzer 2100, and then quantified again using the KAPA Library Quantification kit. Each immunoSEQ 96-well plate was sequenced on its own single-read 150-cycle Illumina NextSeq 550 flow cell. The published analysis was carried out like this. Because the immunoSEQ output included only junctional sequences and no quality scores, the filtering could not be the same as the filtering used for full-length reads. To assign V/J genes and CDR3, sequences were annotated using PyIR, a Python wrapper for IgBLAST v1.9, with IMGT germline references. Reads were filtered out if the reads had weak V/J assignments (E-value above 1e-6), no CDR3, stop codons, out-of-frame junctions, or ambiguous translated residues. V3J clonotypes were defined as sequences sharing an identical inferred V gene, J gene, and CDR3 amino acid sequence. Percentage overlap between repertoires was calculated by dividing the number of shared unique clonotypes by the size of the smaller repertoire. Repertoire richness was assessed with RTK rarefaction, the Chao1 estimator, and Recon v2.1 estimates of unobserved clonotypes. OLGA was used to compute generation probabilities for all TCRbeta clonotypes that the gDNA method yielded from a handful of donors. Not all clones reach the TCRdb copy of this immuneACCESS table, which keeps in-frame sequences only. Checked studies attribute under half of the gap to unresolved V genes and leave the rest unexplained. The DNA was the basis for D and trimming; V, J and clone size are from that table. Here the sample has nearly 1,000,000 clones; 70% to 85% occur a single time. Approximately 1.5% of the sample is taken by the ten largest.

The receptor's source is a young man in good health. Sequencing used memory CD4+ T cells sorted from blood. The sample's cell subset or site label is to be understood as: CD45RA-negative fraction.

The CDR3 loop reads CASSPVWTMEETQYF. The base sequence is TGCGCCAGCAGCCCAGTCTGGACTATGGAAGAGACCCAGTACTTC. The receptor chain draws on TRBV4-3 and TRBJ2-5, with a tentative D gene TRBD2 over 6 matching bases. The junction carries 15 bases between V and J, which are trimmed by 4 bases and 3 bases respectively. The germline V gene provides CDR1 LGHNA and CDR2 YSLEER. The CDR3 starts with the cysteine, ends with the phenylalanine, and has 15 residues. Only the CDR3 part of the read is kept: 45 bases, read in frame from the first base.